A single T cell receptor beta chain is shown here with its context. The junction and the germline gene differ at one end; a read error may be behind it. Read coverage stops 3 residues before the CDR3 terminus; the germline J gene supplies the remainder. The table came from immunoSEQ multiplex PCR; TCRdb's copy has only in-frame clones and leaves some out. The listing records about 20,000 clones. This specimen belongs to a study of T cells in women clearing cervical HPV infection. This CDR3 comprises 15 residues. Germline V gene data show CDR1 as LGHNA and CDR2 as YNFKEQ. This chain uses TRBV4-2 with TRBJ2-2, with 7 bases matching TRBD2. The specimen sequenced was blood buffy coat. The sequence was collected from a woman between 18 and 70 years old with a cervical HPV16 infection that either progressed to CIN3+ or cleared (not recorded which). CDR3 DNA, as far as it was read: TGCGCCAGCAGCCAGGTAGCGGGGAACACCGGGGAG. This sequence encodes CASSQVAGNTGE. The whole CDR3 sequence reads CASSQVAGNTGELFF.